These 14 T cell receptor beta chains were all obtained from the same sample, sequenced in a study of shared clonotypes between healthy human individuals. Some clones are missing from TCRdb's copy, which holds only in-frame ones; the method was immunoSEQ multiplex PCR. The table records about 2.2 million clones, about 93% of them present only once. Positively selected for CCR7, the CD45RO-negative cells used as naive CD8 cells excluded terminally differentiated effector memory CD45RA+ cells. Sequencing was carried out using naive CD8+ T cells from PBMCs. These receptors came from a man aged 18 to 30 in good health. Some clones in this sample may be carry-over from other donors' samples.

A word on this clone: In the same sample, other DNA sequences code for this CDR3. This chain uses TRBV27 with TRBJ1-2; the D gene is possibly TRBD1 (6 bases). V was pared by 2 bases and J by 2 bases, with 9 bases between. In germline, CDR1 is MNHEY, CDR2 SMNVEV (reference sequence). The CDR3 is 14 amino acids. The CDR3 region is CASSLVGTNYGYTF. Here the CDR3 DNA reads TGTGCCAGCAGTTTAGTCGGGACAAACTATGGCTACACCTTC.

A word on this clone: This CDR3 is missing its conserved last phenylalanine or tryptophan, likely due to a read error. The DNA is left out, because the CDR3 cannot be placed on it with certainty; the CDR3 is given as TCRdb lists it. V and J are TRBV6-7 and TRBJ2-7; TRBD1 is the table's D call and was not checked against the DNA. TRBV6-7 is filed as an ORF, its function uncertain. The CDR3 sequence runs 11 residues, both termini included. The CDR3 protein is CASSTPTRVGL.

The V and J genes are TRBV6-5 and TRBJ2-2; TRBD1 aligns across 9 bases. The germline V gene has CDR1 MNHEY and CDR2 SVGAGI. Trimming at V came to 6 bases and at J to 3 bases, leaving 2 bases not matched to a gene. The CDR3 runs to 14 residues. CDR3 amino acids: CASRTGGYTGELFF. The CDR3 DNA reads as TGTGCCAGCAGGACAGGGGGTTACACCGGGGAGCTGTTTTTT.

V usage is TRBV5-1 and J usage is TRBJ2-3; 7 nucleotides line up with TRBD2. With V trimmed by 6 bases and J by 5 bases, 12 bases remained unmatched. CDR1 is SGHRS, CDR2 YFSETQ, per germline. The CDR3 sequence is 15 residues long. CDR3 bases: TGCGCCAGCATTCCTCACGGCGGGAGATTAGATACGCAGTATTTT. It specifies CASIPHGGRLDTQYF.

J is TRBJ2-2 and V is TRBV19; TRBD2 agrees at 9 bases. V dropped 7 bases and J dropped 7; count of bases not matched to a gene: 10. Germline loops: CDR1 LNHDA, CDR2 SQIVND (reference sequence). The CDR3 runs to 15 residues. The CDR3 DNA reads as TGTGCCAGTACCCCCTGGGCGGGGGGGCACGGGGAGCTGTTTTTT. Protein: CASTPWAGGHGELFF. Complete variable domain (other parts from reference TRBV19 and TRBJ2-2): DGGITQSPKYLFRKEGQNVTLSCEQNLNHDAMYWYRQDPGQGLRLIYYSQIVNDFQKGDIAEGYSVSREKKESFPLTVTSAQKNPTAFYLCASTPWAGGHGELFFGEGSRLTVL.

A remark on this clone: The conserved closing phenylalanine or tryptophan is absent in this CDR3, likely reflecting a read error. The limits of the CDR3 on the DNA are not certain, so only TCRdb's listed CDR3 is given. The chain employs TRBV19 and TRBJ1-1; the table gives TRBD1 as D, unverified against the DNA. CDR1 is LNHDA, CDR2 SQIVND, per germline (reference sequence). The CDR3 is 13 residues long, ends included. The CDR3 reads CASAPRDRDTSTY.

This chain connects TRBV15 to TRBJ1-3; D unresolved. Looked up from germline, CDR1 is LNHNV and CDR2 is YYDKDF (reference sequence). This CDR3 contains 15 residues. V lost 3 bases, J lost 4 bases, and 13 bases lay in between. CDR3 DNA: TGTGCCACCAGCAGTGCGAAGGGTTACGGAAACACCATATATTTT. Amino acids: CATSSAKGYGNTIYF.

The gene calls are TRBV11-2 and TRBJ1-3; D is uncertain. Between the trimmed V and J ends, which lost 3 bases and 0 bases, there was a span of 12 bases. The CDR3 runs to 16 residues. Germline values: CDR1 SGHAT, CDR2 FQNNGV. The CDR3 protein is CASSLTRKSSGNTIYF. CDR3 nucleotides: TGTGCCAGCAGCTTGACCCGGAAAAGCTCTGGAAACACCATATATTTT.

The count of this clone is one. The chain couples TRBV5-5 to TRBJ1-2, with D uncertain. Trimming removed 5 bases from V and 2 bases from J, with 22 bases in between. The CDR3 length is 17 residues. Germline V CDR1 and CDR2: SGHKS, YYEKEE (reference sequence). The CDR3 loop reads CASSPSRFLGNNYGYTF. The CDR3 region has the DNA TGTGCCAGCAGTCCGTCCCGTTTTCTGGGGAACAACTATGGCTACACCTTC.

The chain couples TRBV2 to TRBJ1-2; no clear D gene. Germline-derived CDR1 and CDR2 are SNHLY and FYNNEI. V dropped 7 bases and J dropped 5 bases, with 20 bases sitting between them. There are 15 residues in the CDR3. The CDR3 nucleotides read TGTGCCAGCACCCCAGGTCCTGACACCGGGTATGGCTACACCTTC. The encoded protein is CASTPGPDTGYGYTF.

This chain connects TRBV11-2 to TRBJ2-1; maybe TRBD1 (5 bases). Trimming shortened V by 1 base and J by 9 bases, and 10 bases separated the two germline ends. The CDR3 is made up of 13 amino acids. The germline V gene has CDR1 SGHAT and CDR2 FQNNGV. The CDR3 coding sequence is TGTGCCAGCAGCTTAGCCAGGGTCAGTGAGCAGTTCTTC. Its protein is CASSLARVSEQFF.

This rearrangement joins TRBV7-9 to TRBJ2-7, with D possibly being TRBD1 or TRBD2 (5 bases each). The CDR3 is 17 amino acids. Trimming removed 6 bases at V and 4 bases at J, with 25 bases between. Per germline, CDR1 SEHNR and CDR2 FQNEAQ (reference sequence). The CDR3 nucleotides read TGTGCCAGCAGTACTAGGGATACAGGAGAACTCACTTACGAGCAGTACTTC. This translates into CASSTRDTGELTYEQYF.

The chain combines TRBV11-2 with TRBJ1-2; TRBD1 might be the D (5 bases). From germline, CDR1 is SGHAT and CDR2 FQNNGV. V lost 5 bases to trimming and J lost 3 bases, with 13 bases between them. The CDR3 contains 14 residues. Here the CDR3 reads CASSPPGPDYGYTF. The CDR3 DNA is TGTGCCAGCAGCCCCCCGGGACCGGACTATGGCTACACCTTC. Full variable domain (outside the CDR3, taken from reference TRBV11-2 and TRBJ1-2): EAGVAQSPRYKIIEKRQSVAFWCNPISGHATLYWYQQILGQGPKLLIQFQNNGVVDDSQLPKDRFSAERLKGVDSTLKIQPAKLEDSAVYLCASSPPGPDYGYTFGSGTRLTVV.

This rearrangement joins TRBV9 to TRBJ1-1; D gene ambiguous. Germline V gene sequence: CDR1 SGDLS, CDR2 YYNGEE. The ends were cut back, 0 bases at V and 3 bases at J, with 6 bases in the middle. This CDR3 has 13 amino acids. The CDR3 is CASSVEFDTEAFF. CDR3 in DNA: TGTGCCAGCAGCGTAGAATTCGACACTGAAGCTTTCTTT.